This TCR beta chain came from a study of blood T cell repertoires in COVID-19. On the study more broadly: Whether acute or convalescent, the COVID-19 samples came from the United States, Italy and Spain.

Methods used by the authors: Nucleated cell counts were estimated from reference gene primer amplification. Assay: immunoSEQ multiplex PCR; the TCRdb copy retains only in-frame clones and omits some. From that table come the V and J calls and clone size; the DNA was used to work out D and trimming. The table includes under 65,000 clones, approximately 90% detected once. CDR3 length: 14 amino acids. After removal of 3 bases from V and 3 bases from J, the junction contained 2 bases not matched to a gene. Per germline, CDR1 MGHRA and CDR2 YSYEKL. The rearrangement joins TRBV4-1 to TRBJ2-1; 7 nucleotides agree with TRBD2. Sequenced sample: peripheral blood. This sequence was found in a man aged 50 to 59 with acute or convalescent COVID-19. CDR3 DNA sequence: TGCGCCAGCAGCCAGACTAGCCTCTACAATGAGCAGTTCTTC. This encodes CASSQTSLYNEQFF.